The 8 T cell receptor beta chains below were found in one sample sequenced in a study of cytomegalovirus exposure and HLA in healthy donors. It was with 60 Vbeta and 13 Jbeta primers that the PCR ran. Assay used: immunoSEQ multiplex PCR; TCRdb lists only in-frame clones, some missing. This sample contains about 140,000 clones. The sequenced sample consisted of PBMCs. Every receptor here comes from a man aged 35-49 years in good health and CMV-seronegative.

V is TRBV7-7 and J is TRBJ2-5, with D unresolved. Trimming left V 5 bases short and J 5 bases short, with 18 bases between. CDR1 and CDR2 from the germline V gene are SSHAT and FNYEAQ (reference sequence). The CDR3 length is 15 residues. The CDR3 DNA follows: TGTGCCAGCAGCCTGGCTCATCGGGTCTGGGAGACCCAGTACTTC. Residues: CASSLAHRVWETQYF.

Regarding this clone: This CDR3 is also generated by other DNA sequences in the sample. This chain joins TRBV18 and TRBJ1-5; possible D gene TRBD1, 6 bases. CDR1 is KGHSH and CDR2 is LQKENI in the germline V gene. The CDR3 extends over 13 amino acids. V lost 3 bases to trimming and J lost 5 bases, with 8 bases between them. CDR3 loop: CASSPGQDQPQHF. CDR3 sequence (DNA): TGTGCCAGCTCACCGGGACAAGATCAGCCCCAGCATTTT.

The chain carries TRBV5-1 and TRBJ1-2, with D possibly TRBD1 on 5 matching bases. The germline V and J ends were trimmed by 2 bases and 8 bases, with 16 bases remaining between them. The CDR3 length is 14 residues. The germline CDR1 and CDR2 sequences are SGHRS and YFSETQ. The CDR3 protein is CASSFQGLSGGYTF. CDR3 nucleotides: TGCGCCAGCAGCTTCCAGGGTCTGTCAGGAGGCTACACCTTC.

The chain employs TRBV5-1 and TRBJ2-2; 7 bases agree with TRBD1. The CDR3 has 14 residues. Germline CDR1 SGHRS, CDR2 YFSETQ. J gave up 5 bases and V 1 base, and 2 bases lay outside the gene matches. The CDR3 sequence is CASSLKQGTGELFF. The CDR3 DNA is TGCGCCAGCAGCTTGAAACAGGGGACCGGGGAGCTGTTTTTT.

The V gene is TRBV11-2, the J gene TRBJ2-5; 9 positions agree with TRBD1. CDR3 length: 14 residues. Looked up from germline, CDR1 is SGHAT and CDR2 is FQNNGV. V trimming: 5 bases; J trimming: 2 bases; junction bases outside the gene matches: 3. CDR3 sequence (DNA): TGTGCCAGCAGCCTCGACAGGGGGCAAGAGACCCAGTACTTC. Encoded protein: CASSLDRGQETQYF.

The chain carries TRBV6-1 and TRBJ2-5; maybe TRBD1 (5 bases). V dropped 8 bases and J dropped 5 bases, with 12 bases sitting between them. CDR1 is MNHNS, CDR2 SASEGT, per germline. This CDR3 comprises 12 residues. Written as DNA, the CDR3 is TGTGCCAGCTCGACCCCAGGGGAGACCCAGTACTTC. Its protein is CASSTPGETQYF.

To note about this clone: The final CDR3 position lacks the conserved phenylalanine or tryptophan, pointing to a likely read error. The chain joins TRBV5-1 to TRBJ1-5, with unresolved D. V was cut by 0 bases and J by 0 bases, with 4 bases left in between. The CDR3 contains 14 residues. Germline V gene data show CDR1 as SGHRS and CDR2 as YFSETQ. The CDR3 spells CASSLEGSNQPQHL. In DNA form, the CDR3 reads TGCGCCAGCAGCTTGGAAGGTAGCAATCAGCCCCAGCATCTT.

The chain is built from TRBV6-6 and TRBJ2-3; D not resolved. Germline CDR1 and CDR2: MNHNY and SVGAGI (reference sequence). Trimming took 2 bases from V and 4 from J, leaving 10 bases between them. This CDR3 region has 14 residues. The CDR3 region has the DNA TGTGCCAGCAGTTACAACACCCGCCCAGATACGCAGTATTTT. This encodes CASSYNTRPDTQYF.